The rows below give T cell receptor beta chains drawn from one sample of a study of response to subunit inactivated influenza vaccine. Each CDR3 protein gets one entry after TCRdb re-called the RT-PCR reads with MiXCR. The sample includes 750,000 to 850,000 distinct CDR3 sequences, less than 20% of them seen just once. The starting material was PBMCs from blood, obtained 4 to 6 days after vaccination. The receptors were sampled from a man aged 50 to 59 who received an inactivated influenza vaccine. Both conserved end residues are part of each CDR3. D genes are given only for firm matches. Clone size is given for some rows only: seen once, a few or many times, or a class if the clone is expanded.

j_call v_call clone_size d_call cdr3_nt cdr3_aa
TRBJ1-6 TRBV30 . TRBD1 TGTGCCTGGAGTACTTTAGACAGGGGGCTTTCACCCCTCCACTTT CAWSTLDRGLSPLHF
TRBJ2-7 TRBV7-2 few TRBD2 TGTGCCAGCAGTTCAGTAGCGGGGGAGACCTACGAGCAGTACTTC CASSSVAGETYEQYF
TRBJ1-5 TRBV20-1 few . TGCAGTGCTAGAAAGACAGGAGATCAGCCCCAGCATTTT CSARKTGDQPQHF
TRBJ2-1 TRBV7-9 . TRBD2 TGTGCCAGCAGCTTAGTGTCGGGGGGGCCGGTCTTC CASSLVSGGPVF
TRBJ2-1 TRBV7-3 . . TGTGCCAGCAGCTTTTTGGGCGCAAACTACAATGAGCAGTTCTTC CASSFLGANYNEQFF
TRBJ2-7 TRBV20-1 few . TGCAGTGCTAGTCCGATCGTTGGGCAGGGACCCTACGAGCAGTACTTC CSASPIVGQGPYEQYF
TRBJ2-5 TRBV15 . . TGTGCCACCAGCAGAGATGGTCTGACCCAGTACTTC CATSRDGLTQYF
TRBJ1-2 TRBV20-1 few . TGCAGTGCCACAAACCGGGACGGAGCTAGGGGCTACACCTTC CSATNRDGARGYTF
TRBJ2-3 TRBV12-3/TRBV12-4 . TRBD2 TGTGCCAGCAGTTTTAGGACTAGCGGGACAGATACGCAGTATTTT CASSFRTSGTDTQYF
TRBJ1-2 TRBV20-1 . . TGCAGTGCTAGAGACCAGACCCGAATCTTC CSARDQTRIF
TRBJ2-1 TRBV28 few . TGTGCCAGCAGTCCGGGTCAGGGGGGCCCCTACAATGAGCAGTTCTTC CASSPGQGGPYNEQFF
TRBJ2-3 TRBV5-1 many . TGCGCCAGCAGCTTGGAGGTCACAGATACGCAGTATTTT CASSLEVTDTQYF
TRBJ2-3 TRBV12-3/TRBV12-4 . . TGTGCCAGCAGTTTCCCAGTCCTCAACAGGCCCTCAGATACGCAGTATTTT CASSFPVLNRPSDTQYF
TRBJ1-5 TRBV6-5 few . TGTGCCAGCAGTTACTCGTGGAGGGGGGAGCAGCCCCAGCATTTT CASSYSWRGEQPQHF
TRBJ2-7 TRBV7-9 many . TGTGCCAGCAGCTTATTAACCCCCATAGGGCGTACCTACGAGCAGTACTTC CASSLLTPIGRTYEQYF
TRBJ1-1 TRBV20-1 few TRBD1 TGCAGTGCTATCCAGGGGGTTGGGTTAGCTGAAGCTTTCTTT CSAIQGVGLAEAFF
TRBJ2-1 TRBV5-1 few TRBD2 TGCGCCAGCAGCCGTGGGACTAGCGGGAGAGGCCCCTACAATGAGCAGTTCTTC CASSRGTSGRGPYNEQFF
TRBJ2-5 TRBV10-3 few TRBD2 TGTGCCATCAGTGCAGCGGGGAGCCTTAAAGAGACCCAGTACTTC CAISAAGSLKETQYF
TRBJ1-2 TRBV4-2 . . TGTGCCAGCAGCCAAGCCATAAGGGACGGCTACACCTTC CASSQAIRDGYTF
TRBJ1-2 TRBV10-3 few . TGTGCCATCAGTGCTGACAGGCCTCCCATGGGTGGCTACACCTTC CAISADRPPMGGYTF
TRBJ2-7 TRBV11-2 few TRBD1 TGTGCCAGCAGCCATGGGACAGCAAATTACGAGCAGTACTTC CASSHGTANYEQYF
TRBJ1-4 TRBV12-3/TRBV12-4 . TRBD1 TGTGCCAGCAGCGTGGGGCCACACAGGGGGGAGAATGAAAAACTGTTTTTT CASSVGPHRGENEKLFF
TRBJ1-5 TRBV15 many . TGTGCCACCAGCAGAGATCGGGCTCAGCCCCAGCATTTT CATSRDRAQPQHF
TRBJ2-4 TRBV27 many . TGTGCCAGCAGTTTAACCAGCGGAGCCAAAAACATTCAGTACTTC CASSLTSGAKNIQYF
TRBJ1-1 TRBV29-1 . TRBD1 TGCAGCGTTGTTACCGGGACAGGGGGCCCTATGAACACTGAAGCTTTCTTT CSVVTGTGGPMNTEAFF
TRBJ2-7 TRBV10-3 few TRBD2 TGTGCCATCAGCCCACTGGCGGGAGGGCCGGGGGAGCAGTACTTC CAISPLAGGPGEQYF